This TCR beta chain was observed in a study of breast tumors, draining lymph nodes, adjacent tissues. This clonotype has ten or more counts. Its target is unknown. General study points: Data fit most tumor T cells coming from lymph node, expanding in tumor. Tumor repertoires ranked between lymph nodes and nontumor tissue in diversity, with V and J gene preferences.

TCRdb processed the multiplex PCR reads anew with MiXCR; each CDR3 protein has one entry. The table lists fewer than 300,000 distinct CDR3 sequences, roughly 32% of them singletons, with more than 1.3% in the top ten. The lymph nodes were axillary draining lymph nodes from breast cancer patients. The CDR3 runs to 15 residues. The trim removed 6 bases at V and 2 bases at J, leaving 7 bases unmatched. Germline V gene sequence: CDR1 MNHEY, CDR2 SVGAGI. The TCR comes from a female donor with breast cancer. Some clones in this sample may be carry-over from other donors' samples. Sequenced material: axillary lymph node tissue. V gene TRBV6-5 combines with J gene TRBJ2-3; 8 bases are a match to TRBD1. The CDR3 loop is CASSPRGRPTDTQYF. CDR3 bases: TGTGCCAGCAGCCCCAGGGGGCGCCCCACAGATACGCAGTATTTT.